The subject of this entry is one TCR beta chain. In the original analysis: Using reference gene primer amplification, nucleated cell counts were estimated. Assay used: immunoSEQ multiplex PCR; TCRdb lists only in-frame clones, some missing. V, J and clone size are taken as reported in that table, and D and trimming were inferred from the DNA itself. The sample records roughly 500,000 clones, 89% being singletons. This sample was taken from a study of blood T cell repertoires in COVID-19. Study as a whole: From the United States, Italy and Spain came samples of acute and convalescent COVID-19.

Germline V gene lookup returns CDR1 LNHDA and CDR2 SQIVND (reference sequence). The CDR3 is 13 residues long. The ends were cut back, 0 bases at V and 4 bases at J, with 7 bases in the middle. Patients at the Seattle site were enrolled during active infection and followed longitudinally. The material sequenced was peripheral blood. V usage is TRBV19 and J usage is TRBJ2-7; TRBD2 is a possible D gene (6 bases). This TCR derives from a man younger than 30 with COVID-19, enrolled during active disease. The CDR3 coding sequence is TGTGCCAGTAGTATAGATGCGGGATACGAGCAGTACTTC. Encoded protein: CASSIDAGYEQYF.